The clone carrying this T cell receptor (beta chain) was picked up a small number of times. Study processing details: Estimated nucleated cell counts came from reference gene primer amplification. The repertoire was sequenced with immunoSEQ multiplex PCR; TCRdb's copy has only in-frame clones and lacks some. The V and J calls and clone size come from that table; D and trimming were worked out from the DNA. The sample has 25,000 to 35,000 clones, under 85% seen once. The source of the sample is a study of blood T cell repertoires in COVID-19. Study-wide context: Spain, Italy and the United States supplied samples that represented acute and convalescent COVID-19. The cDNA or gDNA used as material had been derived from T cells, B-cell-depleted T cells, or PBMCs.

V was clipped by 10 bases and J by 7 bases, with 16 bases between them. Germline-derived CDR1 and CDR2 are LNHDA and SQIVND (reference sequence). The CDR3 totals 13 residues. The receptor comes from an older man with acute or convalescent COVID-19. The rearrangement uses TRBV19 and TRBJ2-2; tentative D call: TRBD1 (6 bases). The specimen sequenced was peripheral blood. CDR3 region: CATGQKQYGELFF. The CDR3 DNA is TGTGCCACCGGACAGAAGCAGTACGGGGAGCTGTTTTTT.